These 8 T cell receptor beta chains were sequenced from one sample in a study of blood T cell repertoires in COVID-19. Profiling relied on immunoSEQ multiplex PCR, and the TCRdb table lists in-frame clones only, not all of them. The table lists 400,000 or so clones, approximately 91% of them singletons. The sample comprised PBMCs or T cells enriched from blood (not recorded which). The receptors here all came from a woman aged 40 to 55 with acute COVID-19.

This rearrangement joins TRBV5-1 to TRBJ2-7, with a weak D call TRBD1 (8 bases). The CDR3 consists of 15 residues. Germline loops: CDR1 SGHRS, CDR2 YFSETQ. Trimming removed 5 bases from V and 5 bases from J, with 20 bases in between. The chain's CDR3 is CASRDGGTGANEQYF. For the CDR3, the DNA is TGCGCCAGCAGGGACGGGGGGACAGGCGCCAACGAGCAGTACTTC.

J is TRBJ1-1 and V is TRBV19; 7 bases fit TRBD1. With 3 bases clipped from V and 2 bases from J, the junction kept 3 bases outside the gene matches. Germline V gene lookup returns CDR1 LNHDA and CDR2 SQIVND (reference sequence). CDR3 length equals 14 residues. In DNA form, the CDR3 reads TGTGCCAGTAGTATGGGGACAGATAACACTGAAGCTTTCTTT. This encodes CASSMGTDNTEAFF.

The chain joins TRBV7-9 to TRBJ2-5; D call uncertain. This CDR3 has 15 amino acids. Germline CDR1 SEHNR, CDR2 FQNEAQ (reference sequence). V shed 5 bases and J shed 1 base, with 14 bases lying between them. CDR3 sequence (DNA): TGTGCCAGCAGCATAGGCCCAGGCACCCAAGAGACCCAGTACTTC. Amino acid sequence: CASSIGPGTQETQYF.

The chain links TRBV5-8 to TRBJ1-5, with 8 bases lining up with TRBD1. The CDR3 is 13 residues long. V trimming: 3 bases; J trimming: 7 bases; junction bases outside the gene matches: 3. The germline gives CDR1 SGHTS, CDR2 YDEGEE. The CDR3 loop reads CASSSDRDQPQHF. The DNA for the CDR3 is TGTGCCAGCAGCTCGGACAGGGACCAGCCCCAGCATTTT.

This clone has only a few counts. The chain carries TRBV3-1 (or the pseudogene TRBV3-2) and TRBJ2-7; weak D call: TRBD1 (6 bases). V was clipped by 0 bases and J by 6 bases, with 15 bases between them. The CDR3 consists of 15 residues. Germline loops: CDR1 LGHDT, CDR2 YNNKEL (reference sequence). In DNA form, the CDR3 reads TGTGCCAGCAGCCAAGAAGGAGGACAGAAAGGCGAGCAGTACTTC. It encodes CASSQEGGQKGEQYF.

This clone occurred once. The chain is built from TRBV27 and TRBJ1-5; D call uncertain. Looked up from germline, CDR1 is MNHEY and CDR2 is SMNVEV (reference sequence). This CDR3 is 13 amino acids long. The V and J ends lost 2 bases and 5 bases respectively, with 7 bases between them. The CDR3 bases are TGTGCCAGCAGTTTAATGTCAGATCAGCCCCAGCATTTT. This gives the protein CASSLMSDQPQHF.

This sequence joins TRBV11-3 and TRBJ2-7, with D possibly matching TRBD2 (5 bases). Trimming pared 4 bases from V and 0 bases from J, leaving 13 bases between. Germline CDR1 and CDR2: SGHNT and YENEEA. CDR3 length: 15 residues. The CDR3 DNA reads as TGTGCCAGCAGCTATGACGGGGAGACCTCCTACGAGCAGTACTTC. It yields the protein CASSYDGETSYEQYF.

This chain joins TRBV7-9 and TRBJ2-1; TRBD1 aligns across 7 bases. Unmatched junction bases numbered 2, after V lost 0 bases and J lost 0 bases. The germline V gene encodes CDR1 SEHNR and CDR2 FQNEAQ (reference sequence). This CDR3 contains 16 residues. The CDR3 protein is CASSLATGSSYNEQFF. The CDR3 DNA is TGTGCCAGCAGCTTAGCGACAGGGAGCTCCTACAATGAGCAGTTCTTC.